The 12 T cell receptor beta chains in this list originate from one sample, sequenced in a study of metastatic and nonmetastatic thyroid tumors. Via MiXCR, TCRdb re-called the PCR reads. The sample includes roughly 70,000 clones, less than 20% seen only once; the top ten take about 13%. Thyroid surgery was preceded by no treatment in any patient. The sequenced material came from blood. These TCRs come from a female donor with papillary thyroid cancer or a benign thyroid nodule (not recorded which). Some clones in this sample may be carry-over from other donors' samples.

This clone has only a few counts. This chain uses TRBV24-1 with TRBJ1-5; possible D gene TRBD1, 5 bases. Germline loops: CDR1 KGHDR, CDR2 SFDVKD. Trimming shortened V by 3 bases and J by 4 bases, and 9 bases separated the two germline ends. The CDR3 length is 14 residues. The CDR3 region is CATSDPGLNQPQHF. The DNA of the CDR3 is TGTGCCACCAGTGATCCGGGACTTAATCAGCCCCAGCATTTT.

This clone occurred a few times. The V call is TRBV6-1, the J call TRBJ1-1; no clear D gene. The ends were cut back, 4 bases at V and 3 bases at J, with 9 bases in the middle. The CDR3 covers 13 residues. CDR1 and CDR2 from the germline V gene are MNHNS and SASEGT. As DNA, the CDR3 is TGTGCCAGCAGTGCCGTCCTTGACACTGAAGCTTTCTTT. Residues: CASSAVLDTEAFF.

The genes are TRBV19 and TRBJ2-7, with 11 bases fitting TRBD2. Germline V gene lookup returns CDR1 LNHDA and CDR2 SQIVND (reference sequence). The CDR3 is 15 amino acids. J gave up 2 bases and V 4 bases, and 4 bases lay outside the gene matches. CDR3 loop: CASSTGSGRAYEQYF. The CDR3 DNA sequence: TGTGCCAGTAGTACCGGTAGCGGGAGGGCCTACGAGCAGTACTTC.

This clone was observed many times. This chain uses TRBV11-2 with TRBJ2-2, with 7 bases fitting TRBD2. The CDR3 loop spans 14 amino acids. Germline V gives CDR1 SGHAT, CDR2 FQNNGV. Trimming removed 11 bases from V and 4 bases from J; junction bases left unmatched: 10. CDR3 amino acids: CALGGDAFTGELFF. CDR3 bases: TGTGCCCTTGGGGGGGACGCTTTCACCGGGGAGCTGTTTTTT.

This clone was counted ten times or more. The sample has other DNA sequences that encode this CDR3 too. The V call is TRBV6-1, the J call TRBJ2-1; TRBD1 or TRBD2 may be the D gene (6 bases each). The CDR3 has 16 residues. Trimming cost V 2 bases and J 2 bases, with 13 bases left between them. Germline lookup yields CDR1 MNHNS and CDR2 SASEGT. Here the CDR3 DNA reads TGTGCCAGCAGTGAAAGAGGAGGGGGAACCTACAATGAGCAGTTCTTC. It translates to CASSERGGGTYNEQFF.

In this sample, this clone turned up many times. V usage is TRBV18 and J usage is TRBJ2-3; TRBD2 matches at 16 bases. The CDR3 covers 17 residues. The junction had 3 bases not matched to a gene; V was cut back by 6 bases and J by 0 bases. The germline V gene encodes CDR1 KGHSH and CDR2 LQKENI. The CDR3 nucleotides read TGTGCCAGCTCCTCGGGACTAGCGGGAGGGAGCACAGATACGCAGTATTTT. Residues: CASSSGLAGGSTDTQYF. Filled out from reference TRBV18 and TRBJ2-3, the complete variable domain reads NAGVMQNPRHLVRRRGQEARLRCSPMKGHSHVYWYRQLPEEGLKFMVYLQKENIIDESGMPKERFSAEFPKEGPSILRIQQVVRGDSAAYFCASSSGLAGGSTDTQYFGPGTRLTVL.

This clone was detected ten times or more. The DNA of the CDR3 is TGCGCCAGCTCAAGGGATTTCGTCTTCCAAGAGACCCAGTACTTC. Translation: CASSRDFVFQETQYF. The chain is built from TRBV10-2 and TRBJ2-5; D gene ambiguous. Germline V gives CDR1 WSHSY, CDR2 SAAADI. The CDR3 spans 15 residues. Trimming left V 8 bases short and J 1 base short, with 17 bases between.

This clone was seen at least ten times. The chain has TRBV25-1 and TRBJ2-7; a possible D gene is TRBD1 (6 bases). Germline V gives CDR1 MGHDK, CDR2 SYGVNS. The CDR3 has 13 amino acids. The ends were cut back, 6 bases at V and 4 bases at J, with 13 bases in the middle. The CDR3 protein is CASREGERYEQYF. The DNA of the CDR3 is TGTGCCAGCAGAGAGGGGGAGAGGTACGAGCAGTACTTC.

V is TRBV9 and J is TRBJ2-7, with 7 bases matching TRBD2. The V gene end was trimmed by 0 bases and the J gene end by 3 bases; junction bases not matched to a gene: 6. CDR1 is SGDLS and CDR2 is YYNGEE in the germline V gene. This CDR3 has 15 amino acids. The CDR3 nucleotides are TGTGCCAGCAGCGTAGGGGGGGGACGGTACTACGAGCAGTACTTC. Translated: CASSVGGGRYYEQYF.

This clone was detected only a few times. This same CDR3 is encoded by further DNA sequences in the sample. The chain links TRBV19 to TRBJ1-2; 7 bases match TRBD1. Looked up from germline, CDR1 is LNHDA and CDR2 is SQIVND (reference sequence). The CDR3 is 11 residues long. Unmatched junction bases numbered 3, after V lost 6 bases and J lost 8 bases. CDR3 sequence (DNA): TGTGCCAGTAGGGACAGGTACGGCTACACCTTC. Protein: CASRDRYGYTF.

The rearrangement links TRBV5-1 to TRBJ2-2, with 8 bases aligning to TRBD1. CDR1 is SGHRS and CDR2 is YFSETQ in the germline V gene. The CDR3 covers 16 residues. With 7 bases clipped from V and 2 bases from J, the junction kept 10 bases outside the gene matches. CDR3: CASGGRQGSNTGELFF. For the CDR3, the DNA is TGCGCCAGCGGGGGGAGACAGGGGTCTAACACCGGGGAGCTGTTTTTT.

This clone was seen at least ten times. The V gene is TRBV4-1, the J gene TRBJ2-7, with D hard to call. V was clipped by 0 bases and J by 6 bases, with 15 bases between them. The CDR3 covers 15 residues. The germline V gene encodes CDR1 MGHRA and CDR2 YSYEKL. The CDR3 reads CASSQDERLEAEQYF. DNA of the CDR3: TGCGCCAGCAGCCAAGATGAGAGGTTAGAGGCCGAGCAGTACTTC.